This T cell receptor (beta chain) came from a study of blood T cell repertoires in COVID-19. This clone was seen once. Assay: immunoSEQ multiplex PCR; the TCRdb copy retains only in-frame clones and omits some. The sample lists over 200,000 clones, just under 90% occurring once. The CDR3 is made up of 13 amino acids. Trimming at V came to 6 bases and at J to 8 bases, leaving 7 bases not matched to a gene. Germline CDR1 is MNHEY and CDR2 is SVGAGI. J is TRBJ1-5 and V is TRBV6-5, with 7 bases identical to TRBD1. The receptor's source is a woman in her twenties or thirties with acute COVID-19. Sample: PBMCs or T cells enriched from blood (not recorded which). The CDR3 sequence is CASSRRTGEPQHF. The CDR3 nucleotides read TGTGCCAGCAGCCGCAGGACAGGCGAGCCCCAGCATTTT.